This T cell receptor (beta chain) was obtained from a study of OX40 agonist ivuxolimab in advanced cancers. Broadly, across the study: Ivuxolimab was a fully human IgG2 agonistic monoclonal antibody targeting the costimulatory receptor OX40 (CD134). Intravenous ivuxolimab was administered to patients every 2 weeks at six dose levels: 0.01, 0.1, 0.3, 1.5, 3 and 10 mg/kg. Peripheral TCRbeta sequencing aimed to test whether ivuxolimab altered TCR sequence diversity and caused clonal T-cell expansion. The paper reports the monotherapy dose-escalation portion (N of about 50 patients) of the phase I ivuxolimab trial. A male proportion of almost 85% and a mean age of approximately 55 years, ranging from 23 to 79, were recorded for the dose-escalation cohort. Patients were allowed to have had prior anti-PD-1, anti-PD-L1 or anti-CTLA-4 therapy, and approximately 40% of the dose-escalation patients had been treated with checkpoint inhibitors. Three dose-escalation patients achieved partial responses, one with hepatocellular carcinoma and two with cutaneous melanoma. Of the approximately 50 patients in dose escalation, about 20 had hepatocellular carcinoma, around 15 had melanoma, 9 had renal cell carcinoma and 9 had head and neck cancer.

V sheds 5 bases and J sheds 0 bases, leaving 11 bases between their ends. Including cysteine and phenylalanine, the CDR3 has 15 amino acids. The sequence is cut down to CDR3 DNA, 45 bases in frame from base 1. Via the germline V gene, CDR1 is SNHLY and CDR2 FYNNEI. Patients with a history of autoimmune disease or receiving systemic immunosuppression were excluded from the trial. Peripheral blood for TCR sequencing was drawn from every dose cohort at baseline, at cycle 4 day 1 and at cycle 7 day 1. Samples came from an open-label, multicenter, first-in-human phase I dose-escalation trial of ivuxolimab. Adults with locally advanced or metastatic melanoma, renal cell carcinoma, hepatocellular carcinoma or head and neck squamous cell carcinoma were enrolled in the trial. Before TCR sequencing, CD4+ T cells and CD8+ T cells from peripheral blood were sorted into separate populations. Results the study describes overall, beyond this receptor: Partial responders in the 0.1-3.0 mg/kg groups had among the lowest normalized peripheral clonal expansion, especially among CD8+ T cells. After ivuxolimab, more expanded clones were found on average in CD8+ T cells than in CD4+ T cells. Low levels of normalized T-cell clonal expansion were also shown by some nonresponding patients. At doses of 0.1 to 3.0 mg/kg, clonal expansion of both CD4+ and CD8+ blood T cells was observed from baseline to week 6. The antigen specificity of the clonally expanded peripheral T cells was not determined.

Genomic DNA was isolated from the sorted cells so that the TCRbeta CDR3 region could be sequenced. The immunoSEQ Assay was used to sequence the TCRbeta CDR3 regions. TCRdb re-hosts the immuneACCESS table, in-frame sequences only. Its copies lack some clones; in the studies checked, an unresolved V gene accounts for under half of them, and the cause for the rest is not known. Across this sample there are nearly 80,000 clones, with 80% to 95% seen only once. More than 0.25% of the sample rests with the top ten. Regarding this clone: There is no known antigen for this receptor. Qualities for individual bases were not recorded, and no much larger clone is one base off.

The sample in question was CD4+ or CD8+ T cells sorted from blood, obtained in a trial of the OX40 agonist ivuxolimab. In this chain, TRBV2 is recombined with TRBJ1-5; the D gene lacks a confident call. This sequence originates from an adult with an advanced solid tumor such as melanoma, head and neck, liver or kidney cancer. The CDR3 protein is CASSLENYSNQPQHF. The bases read TGTGCCAGCAGTTTGGAGAACTATAGCAATCAGCCCCAGCATTTT.